This TCR beta chain was retrieved from a study of T cell repertoires in cytomegalovirus infection. Turning to the study itself: Well-studied HLA-B-restricted CMV epitopes were used in the study alongside recently identified HLA-C-restricted ones. CMV infection plus the matching HLA type was flagged by public TCR beta signatures.

With 7 bases removed from V and 3 bases from J, the gap between germline ends came to 13 bases. This CDR3 has 13 amino acids. CDR1 SNHLY and CDR2 FYNNEI come from the germline V gene. The study, taken as a whole, reports: HLA-C-restricted CMV-specific TCR beta clonotypes prevailed in the ex vivo response. Carriage of CMV together with the relevant HLA was identifiable through cumulative public TCR beta family frequency.

Details on this clonotype: The antigen remains undetermined.

TCRdb re-called the reads through MiXCR, storing one row per CDR3 protein. The profile shows some 800,000 distinct CDR3 sequences, 32% of them singletons. The sample here was cultured CD8+ T cells from PBMCs, taken from culture after CMV antigen stimulation. The receptor was isolated from a human donor in good health (CMV status not recorded). Some clones in this sample may be carry-over from other donors' samples. This chain joins TRBV2 and TRBJ2-7; D assignment may be TRBD1 or TRBD2 (5 bases each). CDR3 DNA sequence: TGTGCCAGCATATTGGGGGTAGGCTACGAGCAGTACGTC. As protein: CASILGVGYEQYV.